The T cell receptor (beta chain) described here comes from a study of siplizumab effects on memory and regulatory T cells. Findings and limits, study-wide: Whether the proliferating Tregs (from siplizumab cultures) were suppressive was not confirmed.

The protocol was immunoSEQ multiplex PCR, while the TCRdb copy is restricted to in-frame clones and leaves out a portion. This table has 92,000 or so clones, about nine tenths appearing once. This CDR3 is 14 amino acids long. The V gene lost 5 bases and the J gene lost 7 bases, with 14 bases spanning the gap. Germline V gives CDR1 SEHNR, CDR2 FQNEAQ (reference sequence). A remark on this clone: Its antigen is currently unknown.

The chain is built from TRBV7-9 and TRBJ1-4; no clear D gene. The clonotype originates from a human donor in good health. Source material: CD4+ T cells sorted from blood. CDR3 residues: CASSHRRSPEKLFF. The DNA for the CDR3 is TGTGCCAGCAGCCACCGTAGATCACCTGAAAAACTGTTTTTT.